This TCR beta chain was documented in a study of T cell repertoires in cytomegalovirus infection. The ends lost 4 bases at V and 3 bases at J; junction bases unmatched: 8. CDR1 and CDR2 (germline): DFQATT, SNEGSKA (reference sequence). The CDR3 loop spans 18 amino acids. TCRdb re-called the reads through MiXCR, storing one row per CDR3 protein. The sample holds 300,000 to 400,000 distinct CDR3 sequences, around 25% seen once. This clonotype has more than one count but fewer than ten. Antigen: not known. The sample in question was cultured PBMCs, obtained from culture after CMV antigen stimulation. This receptor was identified in a human donor in good health (CMV status not recorded). Some clones in this sample may be carry-over from other donors' samples. V and J are TRBV20-1 and TRBJ2-2; 16 nucleotides line up with TRBD2. CDR3 sequence reads: CSAIGTSGRAGYTGELFF. DNA for the CDR3: TGCAGTGCTATCGGGACTAGCGGGAGGGCCGGGTACACCGGGGAGCTGTTTTTT.